The next 29 T cell receptor beta chains were all read from a single sample in a study of T cell responses to AZD1222 COVID-19 vaccine. Assay: immunoSEQ multiplex PCR; the TCRdb copy retains only in-frame clones and omits some. The sample holds 200,000 or so clones, 80% to 90% seen once. This specimen was peripheral blood, taken on day 0 of MenACWY control vaccination. The receptors come from an adult in good health.

The chain is built from TRBV30 and TRBJ1-1; D gene unclear. V dropped 2 bases and J dropped 0 bases, with 10 bases sitting between them. CDR1 and CDR2 (germline): GTSNPN, SVGIG (reference sequence). The CDR3 length is 14 residues. The CDR3 loop is CAWSTGNMNTEAFF. The CDR3 nucleotides are TGTGCCTGGAGTACCGGGAACATGAACACTGAAGCTTTCTTT. Full variable domain (missing parts from reference TRBV30 and TRBJ1-1): SQTIHQWPATLVQPVGSPLSLECTVEGTSNPNLYWYRQAAGRGLQLLFYSVGIGQISSEVPQNLSASRPQDRQFILSSKKLLLSDSGFYLCAWSTGNMNTEAFFGQGTRLTVV.

The chain has TRBV7-6 and TRBJ1-3; D possibly corresponds to TRBD1 (6 bases). Deletions cut 2 bases from V and 4 bases from J, with 15 bases between. Per the germline V gene, CDR1 is SGHVS and CDR2 is FNYEAQ. The CDR3 runs to 16 residues. CDR3 region: CASSLSRRGGGNTIYF. CDR3 DNA: TGTGCCAGCAGCTTATCCCGCAGGGGAGGAGGAAACACCATATATTTT.

This chain links TRBV7-9 with TRBJ2-1; D is perhaps TRBD1 (5 bases). From germline, CDR1 is SEHNR and CDR2 FQNEAQ (reference sequence). The length of the CDR3 is 15 residues. Deletions cut 2 bases from V and 12 bases from J, with 20 bases between. CDR3 amino acids: CASSLWQGLGERQFF. CDR3 sequence (DNA): TGTGCCAGCAGCTTATGGCAGGGCCTTGGGGAAAGGCAGTTCTTC.

The chain is built from TRBV14 and TRBJ2-3, with a tentative D call TRBD2 (5 bases). The germline V and J ends were trimmed by 4 bases and 4 bases, with 18 bases remaining between them. CDR1 and CDR2 from the germline V gene are SGHDN and FVKESK. The CDR3 extends over 16 amino acids. CDR3 sequence: CASSRQTSGRADTQYF. DNA of the CDR3: TGTGCCAGCAGCCGCCAGACCAGCGGTCGGGCAGATACGCAGTATTTT.

This chain links TRBV28 with TRBJ2-7, with D uncertain. The germline gives CDR1 MDHEN, CDR2 SYDVKM. This CDR3 spans 15 amino acids. The V and J ends lost 5 bases and 4 bases respectively, with 18 bases between them. This CDR3 is CASSPSGRVVYEQYF. CDR3 DNA sequence: TGTGCCAGCAGTCCTTCGGGTAGGGTTGTGTACGAGCAGTACTTC.

The gene calls are TRBV2 and TRBJ1-5; D is undetermined. From germline, CDR1 is SNHLY and CDR2 FYNNEI. The germline V and J ends were trimmed by 5 bases and 6 bases, with 14 bases remaining between them. The CDR3 runs to 14 residues. The DNA of the CDR3 is TGTGCCAGCAGTAGAGACTGGGTCGGTCAGCCCCAGCATTTT. It specifies CASSRDWVGQPQHF. Together with reference TRBV2 and TRBJ1-5, the CDR3 gives the full variable domain: EPEVTQTPSHQVTQMGQEVILRCVPISNHLYFYWYRQILGQKVEFLVSFYNNEISEKSEIFDDQFSVERPDGSNFTLKIRSTKLEDSAMYFCASSRDWVGQPQHFGDGTRLSIL.

V usage is TRBV19 and J usage is TRBJ1-1; D not resolved. V gave up 1 base and J gave up 2 bases, with 8 bases separating them. CDR3 length: 14 amino acids. Germline V gene lookup returns CDR1 LNHDA and CDR2 SQIVND (reference sequence). The CDR3 reads CASSIVWKNTEAFF. DNA of the CDR3: TGTGCCAGTAGTATAGTATGGAAAAACACTGAAGCTTTCTTT.

DNA of the CDR3: TGTGCCAGCAGCCGCCCCCGGGACGCCTACAATGAGCAGTTCTTC. Protein product: CASSRPRDAYNEQFF. This chain connects TRBV11-2 to TRBJ2-1; tentatively, D is TRBD1 or TRBD2 (5 bases each). This CDR3 contains 15 residues. V was clipped by 5 bases and J by 2 bases, with 13 bases between them. The V gene's germline CDR1 is SGHAT and CDR2 FQNNGV.

V and J are TRBV19 and TRBJ1-2; 7 bases map to TRBD1. CDR3 length: 13 amino acids. CDR1 is LNHDA, CDR2 SQIVND, per germline (reference sequence). The junction had 5 bases not matched to a gene; V was cut back by 6 bases and J by 4 bases. The CDR3 reads CASSQTGSYGYTF. The CDR3 region has the DNA TGTGCCAGTAGCCAGACAGGGAGCTATGGCTACACCTTC.

This clone was counted a single time. This sequence joins TRBV9 and TRBJ2-1; 14 bases line up with TRBD2. The length of the CDR3 is 16 residues. V lost 0 bases and J lost 5; bases outside the gene matches: 1. In germline, CDR1 is SGDLS, CDR2 YYNGEE. The CDR3 loop reads CASSVGGLAGDNEQFF. The CDR3 DNA sequence: TGTGCCAGCAGCGTAGGGGGACTAGCGGGAGACAATGAGCAGTTCTTC. Combining the CDR3 with reference TRBV9 and TRBJ2-1 gives the whole variable domain DSGVTQTPKHLITATGQRVTLRCSPRSGDLSVYWYQQSLDQGLQFLIQYYNGEERAKGNILERFSAQQFPDLHSELNLSSLELGDSALYFCASSVGGLAGDNEQFFGPGTRLTVL.

This clone was picked up one time. CDR3 coding DNA: TGTGCCAGCAGCAGCCGGACCACATTAGCCAAAAACATTCAGTACTTC. This codes for CASSSRTTLAKNIQYF. The chain employs TRBV21-1 and TRBJ2-4. TRBV21-1 is a documented pseudogene. This CDR3 spans 16 amino acids.

For this clone: No DNA is shown, since the ends of the CDR3 on it are uncertain; the CDR3 is the one TCRdb lists. The V and J genes are TRBV7-2 and TRBJ2-5. CDR1 SGHTA and CDR2 FQGNSA come from the germline V gene. The CDR3 is 16 amino acids in total, end residues counted. CDR3 sequence: CASSPTTVRARETQYF.

The chain has TRBV19 and TRBJ1-1; D might be TRBD1 (5 bases). Germline V CDR1 and CDR2: LNHDA, SQIVND (reference sequence). The V end was cut by 6 bases, the J end by 8 bases, with 10 bases between. The CDR3 runs to 11 residues. CDR3 DNA: TGTGCCAGTAGGGGGGTCCACGAAGCTTTCTTT. Translating it yields CASRGVHEAFF.

A few counts support this clone. CDR3: CASSLYNEQFF. CDR3 bases: TGCGCCAGCAGCCTCTATAATGAGCAGTTCTTC. The chain has TRBV5-1 and TRBJ2-1; D is unresolved. The length of the CDR3 is 11 residues. The germline gives CDR1 SGHRS, CDR2 YFSETQ. Trimming shortened V by 4 bases and J by 7 bases, and 6 bases separated the two germline ends.

This clone was observed once. The rearrangement uses TRBV7-8 and TRBJ2-4; weak D call: TRBD1 (5 bases). The CDR3 runs to 15 residues. The V and J ends lost 5 bases and 1 base respectively, with 12 bases between them. The V gene's germline CDR1 is SGHVS and CDR2 FQNEAQ. The CDR3 nucleotides are TGTGCCAGCAGCCCGCAGGGCCTTGCCAAAAACATTCAGTACTTC. It encodes CASSPQGLAKNIQYF.

The V gene is TRBV3-1 (or the pseudogene TRBV3-2), the J gene TRBJ2-7, with D perhaps TRBD1 or TRBD2 (6 bases each). Deletions cut 0 bases from V and 3 bases from J, with 12 bases between. This CDR3 is built from 15 residues. Germline assignment: CDR1 LGHDT and CDR2 YNNKEL (reference sequence). CDR3 sequence reads: CASSQEGGSHYEQYF. DNA for the CDR3: TGTGCCAGCAGCCAAGAAGGGGGGTCCCACTACGAGCAGTACTTC.

The V gene is TRBV5-6, the J gene TRBJ2-1, with TRBD2 matching over 7 bases. Germline CDR1 is SGHDT and CDR2 is YYEEEE. The CDR3 is made up of 13 amino acids. J was trimmed by 10 bases and V by 4 bases; bases with no gene match: 8. The CDR3 nucleotides are TGTGCCAGCAGCGGGAGGGACTGGTGGGAGCAGTTCTTC. It translates to CASSGRDWWEQFF.

This clone occurred a few times. The chain uses TRBV6-5 and TRBJ1-3; 8 positions match TRBD1. Germline CDR1 MNHEY, CDR2 SVGAGI. CDR3 length: 15 amino acids. J gave up 0 bases and V 6 bases, and 4 bases lay outside the gene matches. The CDR3 DNA sequence: TGTGCCAGCAGATTAGGACAGGGCTCTGGAAACACCATATATTTT. Its translation is CASRLGQGSGNTIYF.

This clone came up once. The chain links TRBV2 to TRBJ1-2; 12 positions match TRBD1. The germline CDR1 and CDR2 sequences are SNHLY and FYNNEI. The CDR3 is 18 amino acids. Unmatched junction bases numbered 12, after V lost 3 bases and J lost 4 bases. The CDR3 DNA sequence: TGTGCCAGCAGTGAGTGGAAAGGGACAGGGGGCGACGGCTATGGCTACACCTTC. The encoded protein is CASSEWKGTGGDGYGYTF. Filled out from reference TRBV2 and TRBJ1-2, the complete variable domain reads EPEVTQTPSHQVTQMGQEVILRCVPISNHLYFYWYRQILGQKVEFLVSFYNNEISEKSEIFDDQFSVERPDGSNFTLKIRSTKLEDSAMYFCASSEWKGTGGDGYGYTFGSGTRLTVV.

This clone has only a few counts. This sequence joins TRBV5-4 and TRBJ2-1; D is possibly TRBD1 (6 bases). The germline V gene encodes CDR1 SGHNT and CDR2 YYREEE (reference sequence). The CDR3 length is 18 residues. Trimming removed 3 bases at V and 5 bases at J, with 24 bases between. The CDR3 coding sequence is TGTGCCAGCAGCTCCGGGACACCAGGGTTAAATTCGAACAATGAGCAGTTCTTC. As protein: CASSSGTPGLNSNNEQFF.

This chain links TRBV7-9 with TRBJ2-3, with D hard to call. This CDR3 has 14 residues. The germline V and J ends were trimmed by 4 bases and 4 bases, with 12 bases remaining between them. Germline V CDR1 and CDR2: SEHNR, FQNEAQ (reference sequence). CDR3 nucleotide sequence: TGTGCCAGCAGCTCAGCCTTGGAAGCAGATACGCAGTATTTT. As protein: CASSSALEADTQYF.

V gene TRBV14 combines with J gene TRBJ2-2; D is possibly TRBD2 (5 bases). The CDR3 covers 14 residues. V was shortened by 2 bases and J by 4 bases, with 8 bases between the two germline ends. CDR1 and CDR2 from the germline V gene are SGHDN and FVKESK. The CDR3 loop reads CASSQPLGTGELFF. CDR3 coding DNA: TGTGCCAGCAGCCAACCACTAGGCACCGGGGAGCTGTTTTTT.

This chain uses TRBV7-9 with TRBJ2-3; unclear D gene. V was pared by 6 bases and J by 0 bases, with 13 bases between. The CDR3 extends over 15 amino acids. Germline CDR1 SEHNR, CDR2 FQNEAQ (reference sequence). The CDR3 region has the DNA TGTGCCAGCAGTACCCCAGGAACTAGCACAGATACGCAGTATTTT. It translates to CASSTPGTSTDTQYF.

The J gene is TRBJ2-7, the V gene TRBV7-9; no reliable D call. The CDR3 consists of 14 residues. CDR1 and CDR2 (germline): SEHNR, FQNEAQ (reference sequence). Trimming removed 5 bases at V and 7 bases at J, with 18 bases between. The CDR3 DNA sequence: TGTGCCAGCAGCCCGCCTGGTAGGGCGGAGGAGCAGTACTTC. Translating gives CASSPPGRAEEQYF.

J is TRBJ2-5 and V is TRBV4-1; 12 bases line up with TRBD2. The CDR3 runs to 18 residues. Germline trimming cut 1 base from V and 7 bases from J; bases unmatched to any gene: 13. Germline CDR1 and CDR2: MGHRA and YSYEKL. CDR3: CASSQGLAGAGAVRTQYF. CDR3 bases: TGCGCCAGCAGCCAAGGACTAGCGGGGGCCGGGGCCGTAAGGACCCAGTACTTC.

V and J are TRBV10-3 and TRBJ2-3; a weak D match, TRBD2 (5 bases). V lost 8 bases and J lost 0, with 15 bases in between. The germline V gene encodes CDR1 ENHRY and CDR2 SYGVKD. CDR3 length: 15 residues. Written as DNA, the CDR3 is TGTGCCATCGGGAGCTCGCCTAGCAGCACAGATACGCAGTATTTT. Protein: CAIGSSPSSTDTQYF.

The V and J genes are TRBV7-2 and TRBJ2-1; weak D call: TRBD1 (5 bases). Trimming stripped 1 base from V and 5 bases from J, with 12 bases between. The CDR3 consists of 15 residues. Germline CDR1 SGHTA, CDR2 FQGNSA. The CDR3 DNA is TGTGCCAGCAGCTTAGATTCGGCAGGGCACAATGAGCAGTTCTTC. Translation gives CASSLDSAGHNEQFF.

V is TRBV6-5 and J is TRBJ2-1; 7 bases are a match to TRBD2. Germline V gene sequence: CDR1 MNHEY, CDR2 SVGAGI. The CDR3 spans 14 residues. Trimming removed 6 bases from V and 5 bases from J; junction bases left unmatched: 7. The CDR3 coding sequence is TGTGCCAGCAGCCCCGCAGCGGGAAACAATGAGCAGTTCTTC. This codes for CASSPAAGNNEQFF.

The genes are TRBV9 and TRBJ2-1; D could derive from TRBD1 or TRBD2 (5 bases each). Trimming shortened V by 2 bases and J by 3 bases, and 12 bases separated the two germline ends. The CDR3 is made up of 15 amino acids. The germline V gene encodes CDR1 SGDLS and CDR2 YYNGEE. The CDR3 loop reads CASSVLEGIYNEQFF. The CDR3 DNA is TGTGCCAGCAGCGTTCTTGAGGGGATCTACAATGAGCAGTTCTTC.